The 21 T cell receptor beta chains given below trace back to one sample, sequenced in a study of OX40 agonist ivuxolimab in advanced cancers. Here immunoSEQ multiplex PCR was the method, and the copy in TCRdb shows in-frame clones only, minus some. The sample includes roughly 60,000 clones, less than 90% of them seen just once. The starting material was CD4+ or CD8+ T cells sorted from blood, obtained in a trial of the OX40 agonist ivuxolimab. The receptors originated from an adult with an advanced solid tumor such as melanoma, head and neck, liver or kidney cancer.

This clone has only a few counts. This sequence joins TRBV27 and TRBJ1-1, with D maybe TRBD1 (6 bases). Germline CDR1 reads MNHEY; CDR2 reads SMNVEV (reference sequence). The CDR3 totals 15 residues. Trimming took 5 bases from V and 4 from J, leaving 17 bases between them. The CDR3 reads CASSPLPDRRTEAFF. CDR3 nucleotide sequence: TGTGCCAGCAGTCCCCTCCCGGACAGACGCACTGAAGCTTTCTTT.

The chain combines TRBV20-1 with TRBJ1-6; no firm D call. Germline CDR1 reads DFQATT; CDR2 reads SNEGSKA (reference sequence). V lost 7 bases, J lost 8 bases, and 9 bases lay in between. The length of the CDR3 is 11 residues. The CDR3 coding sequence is TGCAGTGTCGCCGGAGATTCACCCCTCCACTTT. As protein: CSVAGDSPLHF.

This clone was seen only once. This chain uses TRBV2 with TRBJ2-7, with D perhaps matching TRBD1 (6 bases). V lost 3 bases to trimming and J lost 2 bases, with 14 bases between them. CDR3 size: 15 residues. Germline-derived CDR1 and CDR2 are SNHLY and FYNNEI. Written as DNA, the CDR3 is TGTGCCAGCAGTGACGGCAGGGGCGGAACCTACGAGCAGTACTTC. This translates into CASSDGRGGTYEQYF.

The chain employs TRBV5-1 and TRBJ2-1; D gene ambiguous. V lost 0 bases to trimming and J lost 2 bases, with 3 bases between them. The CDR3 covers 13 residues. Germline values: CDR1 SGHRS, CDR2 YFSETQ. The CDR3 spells CASSLDPYNEQFF. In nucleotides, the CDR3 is TGCGCCAGCAGCTTGGACCCCTACAATGAGCAGTTCTTC.

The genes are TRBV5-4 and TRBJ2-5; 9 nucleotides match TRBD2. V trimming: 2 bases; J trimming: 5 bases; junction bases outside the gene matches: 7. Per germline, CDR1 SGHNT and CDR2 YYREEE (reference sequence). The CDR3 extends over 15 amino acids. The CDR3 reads CASSFSSGAVETQYF. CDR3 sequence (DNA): TGTGCCAGCAGCTTTTCTAGCGGGGCCGTGGAGACCCAGTACTTC.

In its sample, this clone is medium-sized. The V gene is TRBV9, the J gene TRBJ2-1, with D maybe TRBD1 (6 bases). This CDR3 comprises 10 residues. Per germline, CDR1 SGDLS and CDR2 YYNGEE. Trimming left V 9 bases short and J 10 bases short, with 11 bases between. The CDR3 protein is CATTGTEQFF. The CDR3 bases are TGTGCCACAACCGGGACAGAGCAGTTCTTC.

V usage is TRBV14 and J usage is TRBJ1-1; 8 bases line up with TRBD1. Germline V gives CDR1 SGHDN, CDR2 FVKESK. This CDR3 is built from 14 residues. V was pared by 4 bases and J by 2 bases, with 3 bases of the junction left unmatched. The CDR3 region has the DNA TGTGCCAGCAGCCGAGACAGGGGCAACACTGAAGCTTTCTTT. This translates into CASSRDRGNTEAFF. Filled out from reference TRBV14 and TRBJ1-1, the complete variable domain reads EAGVTQFPSHSVIEKGQTVTLRCDPISGHDNLYWYRRVMGKEIKFLLHFVKESKQDESGMPNNRFLAERTGGTYSTLKVQPAELEDSGVYFCASSRDRGNTEAFFGQGTRLTVV.

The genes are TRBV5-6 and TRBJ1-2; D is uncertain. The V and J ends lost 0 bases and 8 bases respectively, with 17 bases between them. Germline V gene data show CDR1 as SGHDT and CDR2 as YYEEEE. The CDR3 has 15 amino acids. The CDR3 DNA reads TGTGCCAGCAGCTTGGTAGACCGATCCTTCGGGGGCTACACCTTC. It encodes CASSLVDRSFGGYTF.

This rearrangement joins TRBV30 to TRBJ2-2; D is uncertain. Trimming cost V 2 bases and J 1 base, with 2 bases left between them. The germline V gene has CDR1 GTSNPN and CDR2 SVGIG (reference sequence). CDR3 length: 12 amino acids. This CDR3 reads CAWSQNTGELFF. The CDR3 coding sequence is TGTGCCTGGAGTCAGAACACCGGGGAGCTGTTTTTT. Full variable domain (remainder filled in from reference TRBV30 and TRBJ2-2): SQTIHQWPATLVQPVGSPLSLECTVEGTSNPNLYWYRQAAGRGLQLLFYSVGIGQISSEVPQNLSASRPQDRQFILSSKKLLLSDSGFYLCAWSQNTGELFFGEGSRLTVL.

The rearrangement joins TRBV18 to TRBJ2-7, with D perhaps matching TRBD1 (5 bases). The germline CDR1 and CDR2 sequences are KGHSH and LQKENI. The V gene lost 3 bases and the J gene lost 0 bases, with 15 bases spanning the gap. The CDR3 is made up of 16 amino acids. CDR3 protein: CASSPGAGQSSYEQYF. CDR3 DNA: TGTGCCAGCTCACCTGGGGCAGGTCAAAGCTCCTACGAGCAGTACTTC.

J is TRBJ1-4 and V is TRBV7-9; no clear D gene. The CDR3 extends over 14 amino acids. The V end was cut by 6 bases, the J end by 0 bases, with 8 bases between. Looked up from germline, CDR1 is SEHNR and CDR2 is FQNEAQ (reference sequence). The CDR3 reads CASSRGATNEKLFF. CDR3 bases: TGTGCCAGCAGTCGGGGTGCAACTAATGAAAAACTGTTTTTT.

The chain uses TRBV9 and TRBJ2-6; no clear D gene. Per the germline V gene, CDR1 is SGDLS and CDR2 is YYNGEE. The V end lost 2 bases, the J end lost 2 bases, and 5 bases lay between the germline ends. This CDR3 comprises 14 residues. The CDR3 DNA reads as TGTGCCAGCAGCGTCGACACTGGGGCCAACGTCCTGACTTTC. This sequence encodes CASSVDTGANVLTF. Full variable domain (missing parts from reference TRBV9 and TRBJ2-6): DSGVTQTPKHLITATGQRVTLRCSPRSGDLSVYWYQQSLDQGLQFLIQYYNGEERAKGNILERFSAQQFPDLHSELNLSSLELGDSALYFCASSVDTGANVLTFGAGSRLTVL.

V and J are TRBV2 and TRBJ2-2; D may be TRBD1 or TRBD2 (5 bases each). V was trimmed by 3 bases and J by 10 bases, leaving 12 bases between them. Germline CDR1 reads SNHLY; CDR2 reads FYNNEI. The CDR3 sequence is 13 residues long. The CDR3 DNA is TGTGCCAGCAGTGAGATGAGGGGCGAGGAGCTGTTTTTT. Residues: CASSEMRGEELFF.

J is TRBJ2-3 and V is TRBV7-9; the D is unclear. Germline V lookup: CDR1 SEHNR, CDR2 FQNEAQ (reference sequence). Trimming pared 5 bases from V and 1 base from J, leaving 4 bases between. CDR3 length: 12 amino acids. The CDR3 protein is CASSQGTDTQYF. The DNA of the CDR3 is TGTGCCAGCAGCCAGGGCACAGATACGCAGTATTTT.

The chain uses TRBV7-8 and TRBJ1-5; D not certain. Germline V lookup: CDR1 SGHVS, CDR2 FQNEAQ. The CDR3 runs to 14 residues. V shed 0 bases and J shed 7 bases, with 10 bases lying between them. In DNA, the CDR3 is TGTGCCAGCAGCTTAGCGCCCCTTACCCAGCCCCAGCATTTT. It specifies CASSLAPLTQPQHF.

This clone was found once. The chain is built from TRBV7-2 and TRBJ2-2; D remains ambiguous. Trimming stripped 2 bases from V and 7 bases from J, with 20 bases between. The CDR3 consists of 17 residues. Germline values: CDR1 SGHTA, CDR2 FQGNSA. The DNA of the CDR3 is TGTGCCAGCAGCTTACTAATCGCATCGGGTGATATCGGGGAGCTGTTTTTT. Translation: CASSLLIASGDIGELFF.

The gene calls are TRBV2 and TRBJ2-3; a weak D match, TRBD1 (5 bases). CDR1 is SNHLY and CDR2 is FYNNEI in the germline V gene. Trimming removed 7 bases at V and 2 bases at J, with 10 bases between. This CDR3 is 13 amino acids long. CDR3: CASKGATTDTQYF. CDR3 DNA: TGTGCCAGCAAAGGGGCGACCACAGATACGCAGTATTTT.

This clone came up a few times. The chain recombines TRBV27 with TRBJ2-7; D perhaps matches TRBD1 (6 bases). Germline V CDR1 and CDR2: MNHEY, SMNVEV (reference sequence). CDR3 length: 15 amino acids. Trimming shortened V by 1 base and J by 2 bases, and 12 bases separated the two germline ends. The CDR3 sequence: CASSLYPDRTYEQYF. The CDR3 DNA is TGTGCCAGCAGTTTATACCCCGACAGGACCTACGAGCAGTACTTC.

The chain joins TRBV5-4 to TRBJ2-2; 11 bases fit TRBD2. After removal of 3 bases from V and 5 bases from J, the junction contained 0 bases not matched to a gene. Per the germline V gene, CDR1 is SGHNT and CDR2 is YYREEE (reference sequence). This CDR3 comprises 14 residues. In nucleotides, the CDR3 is TGTGCCAGCAGCTGGACTAGCGGGACCGGGGAGCTGTTTTTT. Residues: CASSWTSGTGELFF.

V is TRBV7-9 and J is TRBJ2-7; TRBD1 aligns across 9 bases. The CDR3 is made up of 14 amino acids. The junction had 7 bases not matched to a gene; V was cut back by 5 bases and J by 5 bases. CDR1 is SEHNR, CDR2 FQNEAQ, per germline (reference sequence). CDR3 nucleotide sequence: TGTGCCAGCAGCACCCGGGACAGGGACCACGAGCAGTACTTC. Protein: CASSTRDRDHEQYF. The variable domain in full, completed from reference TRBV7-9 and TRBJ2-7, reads DTGVSQNPRHKITKRGQNVTFRCDPISEHNRLYWYRQTLGQGPEFLTYFQNEAQLEKSRLLSDRFSAERPKGSFSTLEIQRTEQGDSAMYLCASSTRDRDHEQYFGPGTRLTVT.

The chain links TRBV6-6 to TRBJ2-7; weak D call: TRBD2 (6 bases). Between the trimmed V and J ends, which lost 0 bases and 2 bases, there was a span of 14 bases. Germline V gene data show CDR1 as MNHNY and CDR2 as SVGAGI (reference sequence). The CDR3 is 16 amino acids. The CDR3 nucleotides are TGTGCCAGCAGTTACTCACCCAGCCGGGAGACCTACGAGCAGTACTTC. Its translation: CASSYSPSRETYEQYF.